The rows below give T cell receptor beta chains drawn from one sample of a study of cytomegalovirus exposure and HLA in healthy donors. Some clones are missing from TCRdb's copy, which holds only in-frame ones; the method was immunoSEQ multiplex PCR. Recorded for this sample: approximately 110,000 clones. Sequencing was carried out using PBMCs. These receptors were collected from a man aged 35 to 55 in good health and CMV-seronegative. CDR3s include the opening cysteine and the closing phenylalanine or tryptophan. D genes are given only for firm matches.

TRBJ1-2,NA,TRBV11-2,TGTGCCAGCAGCTCCCTGGGGGGGGGCGATGGCTACACCTTC,CASSSLGGGDGYTF
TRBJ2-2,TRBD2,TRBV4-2,TGTGCCAGCAGCCAAGATGGGAGCGGGGTGGGGCCCGGGGAGCTGTTTTTT,CASSQDGSGVGPGELFF
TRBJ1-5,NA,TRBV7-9,TGTGCCAGCAGCTTATCTTCAGGGATTATTTGGGATCAGCCCCAGCATTTT,CASSLSSGIIWDQPQHF
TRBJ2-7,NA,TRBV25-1,TGTGCCAGCAGTGATTCGACAGGCTGGTACTTC,CASSDSTGWYF
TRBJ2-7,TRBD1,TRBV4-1,TGCGCCAGCAGCCAAAGCCTCCCGGACAGGGAGCAGTACTTC,CASSQSLPDREQYF
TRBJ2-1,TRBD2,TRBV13,TGTGCCAGCAGCTTGGGACTAGCGGGGGACAATGAGCAGTTCTTC,CASSLGLAGDNEQFF
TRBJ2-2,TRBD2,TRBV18,TGTGCCAGCTCACGGGACTACTGGCACCGGGAGCTGTTTTTT,CASSRDYWHRELFF
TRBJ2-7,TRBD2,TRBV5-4,TGTGCCAGCAGCGTAGCGGGGCCCTACGAGCAGTACTTC,CASSVAGPYEQYF
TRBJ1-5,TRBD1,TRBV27,TGTGCCAGCAGGCCGCAGGGGGCCAGCAATCAGCCCCAGCATTTT,CASRPQGASNQPQHF
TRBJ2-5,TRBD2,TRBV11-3,TGTGCCAGCAGCTTACTTACACTAGCGGGAGCCGTCACAGAGACCCAGTACTTC,CASSLLTLAGAVTETQYF
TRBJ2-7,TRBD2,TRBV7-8,TGTGCCAGCAGCTCAGATCCAAGGACTAGCGGAGCCACGAAAATCTACGAGCAGTACTTC,CASSSDPRTSGATKIYEQYF
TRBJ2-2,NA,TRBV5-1,TGCGCCAGCAGCTTGGTCACAGAGTACACCGGGGAGCTGTTTTTT,CASSLVTEYTGELFF
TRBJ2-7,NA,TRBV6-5,TGTGCCAGCAGGGAGCAGGGAAGGGCCTACGAGCAGTACTTC,CASREQGRAYEQYF
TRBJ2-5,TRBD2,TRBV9,TGTGCCAGCAGCCCAGCTGTAGCGGGAGTAGGTGAGACCCAGTACTTC,CASSPAVAGVGETQYF
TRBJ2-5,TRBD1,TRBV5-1,TGCGCCAGCAGCATAGCCGGGACAGGGTTGATCGAGACCCAGTACTTC,CASSIAGTGLIETQYF
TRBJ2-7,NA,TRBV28,TGTGCCAGCAACCAAAGGGGCCTAGACGAGCAGTACTTC,CASNQRGLDEQYF
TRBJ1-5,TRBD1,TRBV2,TGTGCCAGCAGTACAGGGGGTGGCAATCAGCCCCAGCATTTT,CASSTGGGNQPQHF